The 10 T cell receptor beta chains in this list originate from one sample, sequenced in a study of response to subunit inactivated influenza vaccine. TCRdb passed the RT-PCR reads through MiXCR, listing each CDR3 protein once. The sample has 500,000 to 600,000 distinct CDR3 sequences; 12% are singletons. The sample consisted of PBMCs from blood, taken on the day of vaccination. These receptors were collected from a man aged 50 or older who received an inactivated influenza vaccine.

This clonotype occurred many times. The V gene is TRBV6-5, the J gene TRBJ1-5; TRBD1 matches at 11 bases. The CDR3 is 15 amino acids. The germline V gene encodes CDR1 MNHEY and CDR2 SVGAGI. Trimming removed 3 bases from V and 7 bases from J; junction bases left unmatched: 5. CDR3 sequence reads: CASSYGQGAEQPQHF. The CDR3 nucleotides read TGTGCCAGCAGTTATGGACAGGGGGCTGAACAGCCCCAGCATTTT.

A few counts support this clonotype. The V and J genes are TRBV7-6 and TRBJ2-7; either TRBD1 or TRBD2 may fit D (5 bases each). The CDR3 length is 14 residues. Per germline, CDR1 SGHVS and CDR2 FNYEAQ. V was cut by 5 bases and J by 5 bases, with 16 bases left in between. The CDR3 nucleotides are TGTGCCAGCAGCACGGGACCCCTCGGCGACGAGCAGTACTTC. This codes for CASSTGPLGDEQYF.

At least ten counts were recorded for this clonotype. V usage is TRBV7-6 and J usage is TRBJ1-2; no clear D. Deletions cut 5 bases from V and 3 bases from J, with 10 bases between. The germline V gene has CDR1 SGHVS and CDR2 FNYEAQ. This CDR3 is 13 amino acids long. CDR3: CASSPSTDYGYTF. The CDR3 coding sequence is TGTGCCAGCAGCCCCTCGACGGACTATGGCTACACCTTC.

The gene calls are TRBV20-1 and TRBJ1-5; D is perhaps TRBD1 (5 bases). V lost 5 bases to trimming and J lost 4 bases, with 15 bases between them. The germline V gene has CDR1 DFQATT and CDR2 SNEGSKA (reference sequence). This CDR3 has 14 residues. The CDR3 spells CSARDYKVNQPQHF. The CDR3 DNA is TGCAGTGCTCGGGACTACAAAGTGAATCAGCCCCAGCATTTT.

This clonotype was observed at least ten times. The chain uses TRBV6-5 and TRBJ1-2; the D is unclear. Germline V CDR1 and CDR2: MNHEY, SVGAGI. V was shortened by 2 bases and J by 7 bases, with 14 bases between the two germline ends. The CDR3 runs 14 residues. The CDR3 region has the DNA TGTGCCAGCAGTTACACCTATTCCCCTCGTGGCTACACCTTC. Its protein product is CASSYTYSPRGYTF.

This clonotype has just a few counts. DNA for the CDR3: TGCGCCAGCAGCCCCCGCCTAGCGGCCACTCGACACAATGAGCAGTTCTTC. It codes for CASSPRLAATRHNEQFF. The gene calls are TRBV4-3 and TRBJ2-1; 7 bases are a match to TRBD2. Germline V gives CDR1 LGHNA, CDR2 YSLEER. Losses at the gene ends were 4 bases for V and 5 bases for J; bases not matched to a gene: 14. This CDR3 contains 17 residues.

The chain combines TRBV7-2 with TRBJ2-7; a weak D match, TRBD2 (6 bases). The CDR3 loop spans 13 amino acids. Germline V CDR1 and CDR2: SGHTA, FQGNSA. The V end lost 5 bases, the J end lost 3 bases, and 11 bases lay between the germline ends. The CDR3 here is CASSQGLLYEQYF. The CDR3, as DNA: TGTGCCAGCAGCCAGGGACTTCTCTACGAGCAGTACTTC.

This clonotype was seen repeatedly, ten times or more. The V call is TRBV7-9, the J call TRBJ2-2; D is undetermined. The germline gives CDR1 SEHNR, CDR2 FQNEAQ (reference sequence). V was trimmed by 0 bases and J by 7 bases, leaving 12 bases between them. The CDR3 runs to 15 residues. The CDR3 sequence is CASSLAVPFVGELFF. The CDR3 DNA sequence: TGTGCCAGCAGCTTAGCGGTCCCATTTGTCGGGGAGCTGTTTTTT. The variable domain in full, completed from reference TRBV7-9 and TRBJ2-2, reads DTGVSQNPRHKITKRGQNVTFRCDPISEHNRLYWYRQTLGQGPEFLTYFQNEAQLEKSRLLSDRFSAERPKGSFSTLEIQRTEQGDSAMYLCASSLAVPFVGELFFGEGSRLTVL.

V and J are TRBV7-9 and TRBJ2-3; D is tentatively TRBD1 or TRBD2 (7 bases each). V gave up 7 bases and J gave up 4 bases, with 12 bases separating them. Per germline, CDR1 SEHNR and CDR2 FQNEAQ (reference sequence). The CDR3 loop spans 13 amino acids. CDR3 residues: CASMGGGPDTQYF. The CDR3 DNA sequence: TGTGCCAGCATGGGAGGGGGCCCAGATACGCAGTATTTT. The full variable domain, rest sourced from reference TRBV7-9 and TRBJ2-3, is DTGVSQNPRHKITKRGQNVTFRCDPISEHNRLYWYRQTLGQGPEFLTYFQNEAQLEKSRLLSDRFSAERPKGSFSTLEIQRTEQGDSAMYLCASMGGGPDTQYFGPGTRLTVL.

The chain couples TRBV2 to TRBJ2-3, with a possible D match to TRBD1 (6 bases). Trimming left V 3 bases short and J 4 bases short, with 11 bases between. The CDR3 runs to 14 residues. CDR1 and CDR2 (germline): SNHLY, FYNNEI. The CDR3 region has the DNA TGTGCCAGCAGTGAGAGACAGGTCCCAGATACGCAGTATTTT. Translating it yields CASSERQVPDTQYF.